Presented here are 23 T cell receptor beta chains from one specimen sequenced in a study of cytomegalovirus exposure and HLA in healthy donors. The PCR used 60 Vbeta and 13 Jbeta primers. Assay: immunoSEQ multiplex PCR; the TCRdb copy retains only in-frame clones and omits some. Of roughly 160,000 clones listed, roughly two thirds are singletons. Specimen: PBMCs. The receptors here all came from a woman in her twenties or thirties in good health and CMV-seronegative.

The rearrangement joins TRBV7-6 to TRBJ2-5; TRBD2 matches at 11 bases. The V gene end was trimmed by 8 bases and the J gene end by 3 bases; junction bases not matched to a gene: 5. Per germline, CDR1 SGHVS and CDR2 FNYEAQ. This CDR3 region has 14 residues. In nucleotides, the CDR3 is TGTGCCAGCCGGTTGGGACTAGCGGAAGAGACCCAGTACTTC. This gives the protein CASRLGLAEETQYF.

This chain joins TRBV28 and TRBJ2-7, with a possible D match to TRBD1 (8 bases). CDR3 size: 13 residues. Germline V CDR1 and CDR2: MDHEN, SYDVKM. The ends were cut back, 8 bases at V and 7 bases at J, with 18 bases in the middle. The CDR3 DNA reads TGTGCCAGCCAACAGGGGGGGTCGTATGAGCAGTACTTC. It translates to CASQQGGSYEQYF.

CDR3 in DNA: TGTGCCAGCAGCTCCACGGACAGGGTGGATGGCTACACCTTC. This sequence encodes CASSSTDRVDGYTF. The chain links TRBV13 to TRBJ1-2, with 8 nucleotides matching TRBD1. This CDR3 spans 14 amino acids. Germline lookup yields CDR1 PRHDT and CDR2 FYEKMQ (reference sequence). V lost 4 bases and J lost 6; bases outside the gene matches: 7.

CDR3 DNA: TGTGCCAGCAGCCAGGATTGGGCTAGCGGGAGTGAGCAGTTCTTC. Protein product: CASSQDWASGSEQFF. The chain uses TRBV14 and TRBJ2-1; the match to TRBD2 covers 10 bases. Germline-derived CDR1 and CDR2 are SGHDN and FVKESK. This CDR3 comprises 15 residues. Unmatched junction bases numbered 8, after V lost 3 bases and J lost 9 bases.

This clone was picked up a small number of times. This chain joins TRBV4-2 and TRBJ2-7; 7 positions agree with TRBD2. The CDR3 spans 15 residues. J gave up 0 bases and V 4 bases, and 6 bases lay outside the gene matches. Germline assignment: CDR1 LGHNA and CDR2 YNFKEQ. This chain's CDR3 is CASSRLGGSSYEQYF. DNA of the CDR3: TGTGCCAGCAGCCGTCTCGGCGGGAGCTCCTACGAGCAGTACTTC.

This clone was seen only a few times. The chain combines TRBV4-1 with TRBJ2-5, with 9 bases fitting TRBD2. Germline CDR1 is MGHRA and CDR2 is YSYEKL. V was clipped by 4 bases and J by 4 bases; unmatched bases: 1. The CDR3 extends over 13 amino acids. The CDR3 spells CASSRGGGETQYF. CDR3 sequence (DNA): TGCGCCAGCAGCCGCGGGGGGGGAGAGACCCAGTACTTC.

The chain recombines TRBV4-1 with TRBJ2-2; 7 bases agree with TRBD2. The germline CDR1 and CDR2 sequences are MGHRA and YSYEKL. There are 15 residues in the CDR3. V was clipped by 1 base and J by 4 bases; unmatched bases: 3. CDR3 sequence: CASSQVWGGTGELFF. CDR3 in DNA: TGCGCCAGCAGCCAAGTTTGGGGGGGCACCGGGGAGCTGTTTTTT.

The chain is built from TRBV2 and TRBJ2-1, with D possibly matching TRBD2 (6 bases). The CDR3 is 13 amino acids. Germline V gene data show CDR1 as SNHLY and CDR2 as FYNNEI. The ends were cut back, 8 bases at V and 8 bases at J, with 16 bases in the middle. The CDR3, as DNA: TGTGCCAGCTGCCTTACTAGCACCTATGAGCAGTTCTTC. It codes for CASCLTSTYEQFF.

This clone turned up a few times. J is TRBJ1-2 and V is TRBV6-1; possible D gene TRBD1, 5 bases. CDR3 size: 14 residues. Trimming stripped 1 base from V and 4 bases from J, with 10 bases between. Germline lookup yields CDR1 MNHNS and CDR2 SASEGT. The CDR3, as DNA: TGTGCCAGCAGTGAAGGACAGTCCTTCTATGGCTACACCTTC. It encodes CASSEGQSFYGYTF.

J is TRBJ1-2 and V is TRBV7-9; 7 bases align to TRBD1. The CDR3 contains 16 residues. Trimming at V came to 0 bases and at J to 0 bases, leaving 4 bases not matched to a gene. Germline V gene lookup returns CDR1 SEHNR and CDR2 FQNEAQ (reference sequence). CDR3 in amino acids: CASSLAGQQANYGYTF. The CDR3 nucleotides read TGTGCCAGCAGCTTAGCGGGACAGCAGGCTAACTATGGCTACACCTTC.

This chain joins TRBV5-6 and TRBJ1-2; TRBD1 matches 9 bases. This CDR3 spans 15 amino acids. V was pared by 5 bases and J by 4 bases, with 9 bases of the junction left unmatched. Germline CDR1 is SGHDT and CDR2 is YYEEEE. DNA of the CDR3: TGTGCCAGCAGTCACCGGGACAGGGAACTCTATGGCTACACCTTC. Protein sequence: CASSHRDRELYGYTF.

The rearrangement links TRBV7-3 to TRBJ2-1; 13 nucleotides agree with TRBD2. The germline gives CDR1 SGHTA, CDR2 FQGTGA. This CDR3 contains 19 residues. V shed 5 bases, J shed 0 bases, and the junction held 10 bases outside the gene matches. Written as DNA, the CDR3 is TGTGCCAGCAGCCTGACTAGCGGGGGGCTAACTAGCTCCTACAATGAGCAGTTCTTC. This codes for CASSLTSGGLTSSYNEQFF.

V gene TRBV6-1 combines with J gene TRBJ1-4, with no clear D. Germline V CDR1 and CDR2: MNHNS, SASEGT. This CDR3 has 13 amino acids. The germline V and J ends were trimmed by 9 bases and 0 bases, with 8 bases remaining between them. The CDR3 here is CASHVATNEKLFF. CDR3 DNA sequence: TGTGCCAGTCATGTTGCAACTAATGAAAAACTGTTTTTT.

The chain carries TRBV10-3 and TRBJ2-2; D is undetermined. CDR1 and CDR2 from the germline V gene are ENHRY and SYGVKD. This CDR3 spans 13 amino acids. The V end lost 6 bases, the J end lost 6 bases, and 11 bases lay between the germline ends. DNA for the CDR3: TGTGCCATCAGGAGGTTGGAGTCCGGGGAGCTGTTTTTT. This sequence encodes CAIRRLESGELFF.

This clone came up a few times. Here the CDR3 DNA reads TGTGCCAGCAAACTGGAGGTCGATCAGCCCCAGCATTTT. It specifies CASKLEVDQPQHF. V gene TRBV6-1 combines with J gene TRBJ1-5; no clear D. The germline V and J ends were trimmed by 7 bases and 5 bases, with 12 bases remaining between them. This CDR3 is 13 amino acids long. CDR1 and CDR2 from the germline V gene are MNHNS and SASEGT.

The chain recombines TRBV28 with TRBJ1-5, with TRBD1 matching 8 bases. Germline V CDR1 and CDR2: MDHEN, SYDVKM. V gave up 1 base and J gave up 3 bases; unmatched junction bases: 8. The CDR3 has 17 residues. CDR3 amino acids: CASSLFRGPLSNQPQHF. The CDR3 DNA reads as TGTGCCAGCAGTTTATTCAGGGGGCCCCTTTCCAATCAGCCCCAGCATTTT.

There are a few counts of this clone. The chain is built from TRBV5-1 and TRBJ2-5; 7 bases are a match to TRBD2. The CDR3 totals 14 residues. V lost 7 bases and J lost 5; bases outside the gene matches: 11. Looked up from germline, CDR1 is SGHRS and CDR2 is YFSETQ. As DNA, the CDR3 is TGCGCCAGCTCAGCGGGGTACTATGGGGAGACCCAGTACTTC. Its translation is CASSAGYYGETQYF.

This clone was observed a single time. In DNA form, the CDR3 reads TGTGCCTTATCAGACAGGGCCGACAGCGAGCAGTACTTC. This codes for CALSDRADSEQYF. The chain uses TRBV10-3 and TRBJ2-7; 7 bases map to TRBD1. The CDR3 extends over 13 amino acids. Trimming removed 11 bases from V and 6 bases from J; junction bases left unmatched: 13. The germline V gene has CDR1 ENHRY and CDR2 SYGVKD.

This chain links TRBV27 with TRBJ2-4; weak D call: TRBD2 (6 bases). The germline CDR1 and CDR2 sequences are MNHEY and SMNVEV (reference sequence). V was clipped by 0 bases and J by 4 bases, with 10 bases between them. The CDR3 runs to 15 residues. CDR3 in DNA: TGTGCCAGCAGTTTATCGGGCGGGGCTAAAAACATTCAGTACTTC. Translated, it gives CASSLSGGAKNIQYF.

J is TRBJ2-7 and V is TRBV29-1, with 8 bases lining up with TRBD1. Germline V lookup: CDR1 SQVTM, CDR2 ANQGSEA. CDR3 size: 14 residues. Trimming removed 2 bases from V and 4 bases from J; junction bases left unmatched: 7. The CDR3 sequence is CSVEPGQGGYEQYF. The CDR3 DNA is TGCAGCGTTGAACCAGGACAGGGTGGATACGAGCAGTACTTC.

The chain uses TRBV5-1 and TRBJ1-1; D perhaps matches TRBD1 (6 bases). The ends were cut back, 1 base at V and 4 bases at J, with 11 bases in the middle. The CDR3 consists of 14 residues. Germline V gene data show CDR1 as SGHRS and CDR2 as YFSETQ. The CDR3: CASSLHREGTEAFF. CDR3 DNA: TGCGCCAGCAGCTTGCACAGGGAGGGCACTGAAGCTTTCTTT.

This clone was seen a few times. In DNA form, the CDR3 reads TGTGCCAGCAGTTTTCTCGGGATGGGGAACTATGGCTACACCTTC. Its translation is CASSFLGMGNYGYTF. This chain uses TRBV28 with TRBJ1-2, with D hard to call. The CDR3 is 15 residues long. The ends were cut back, 3 bases at V and 2 bases at J, with 13 bases in the middle. Germline V gives CDR1 MDHEN, CDR2 SYDVKM.

The chain carries TRBV5-1 and TRBJ2-7; 8 positions agree with TRBD1. J gave up 3 bases and V 0 bases, and 5 bases lay outside the gene matches. The CDR3 has 15 amino acids. Germline V gives CDR1 SGHRS, CDR2 YFSETQ. This chain's CDR3 is CASSLAGQGYYEQYF. The DNA of the CDR3 is TGCGCCAGCAGCTTGGCTGGACAGGGATACTACGAGCAGTACTTC.